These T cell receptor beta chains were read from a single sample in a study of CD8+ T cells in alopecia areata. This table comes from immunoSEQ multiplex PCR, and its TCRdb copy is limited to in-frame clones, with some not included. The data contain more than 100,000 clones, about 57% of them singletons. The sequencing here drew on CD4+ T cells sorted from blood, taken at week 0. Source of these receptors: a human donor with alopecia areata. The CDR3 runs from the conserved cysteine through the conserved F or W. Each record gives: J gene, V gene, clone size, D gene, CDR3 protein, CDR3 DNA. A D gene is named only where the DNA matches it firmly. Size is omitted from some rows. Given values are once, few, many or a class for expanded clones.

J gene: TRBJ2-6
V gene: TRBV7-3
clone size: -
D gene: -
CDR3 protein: CASSPHSGANVLTF
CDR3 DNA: TGTGCCAGCAGCCCCCACTCTGGGGCCAACGTCCTGACTTTC

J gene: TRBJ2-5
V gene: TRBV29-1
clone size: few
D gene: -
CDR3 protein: CSVEEGAETQYF
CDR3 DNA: TGCAGCGTTGAAGAGGGGGCAGAGACCCAGTACTTC

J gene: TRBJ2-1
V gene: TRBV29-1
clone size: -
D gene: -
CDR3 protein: CSTGRVDEQFF
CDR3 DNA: TGCAGCACCGGACGGGTGGATGAGCAGTTCTTC

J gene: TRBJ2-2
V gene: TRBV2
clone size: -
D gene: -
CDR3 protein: CASSEDRYTGELFF
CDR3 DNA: TGTGCCAGCAGTGAAGACCGGTACACCGGGGAGCTGTTTTTT

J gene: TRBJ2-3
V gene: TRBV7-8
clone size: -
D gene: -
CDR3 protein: CASSLVRNTQYF
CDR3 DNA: TGTGCCAGCAGCTTAGTCCGGAATACGCAGTATTTT

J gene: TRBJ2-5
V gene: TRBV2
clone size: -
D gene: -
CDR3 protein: CASSEVGLRETQYF
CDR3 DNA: TGTGCCAGCAGTGAAGTGGGTTTGAGGGAGACCCAGTACTTC

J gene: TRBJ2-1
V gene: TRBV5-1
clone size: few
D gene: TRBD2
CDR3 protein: CASSLLAGVVNEQFF
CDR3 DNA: TGCGCCAGCAGCTTGCTAGCGGGAGTAGTAAATGAGCAGTTCTTC

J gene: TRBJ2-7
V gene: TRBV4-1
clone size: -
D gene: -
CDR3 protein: CASSEYQDHRYEQYF
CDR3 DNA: TGCGCCAGCAGCGAATACCAGGACCATCGTTACGAGCAGTACTTC

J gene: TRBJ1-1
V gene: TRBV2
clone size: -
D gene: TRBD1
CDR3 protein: CASSGEDRAAFF
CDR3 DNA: TGTGCCAGCAGTGGAGAGGACAGGGCGGCTTTCTTT

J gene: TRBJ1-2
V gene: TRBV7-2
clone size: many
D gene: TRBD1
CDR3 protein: CASSLGERTGYGYTF
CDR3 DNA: TGTGCCAGCAGCTTAGGGGAGAGGACAGGGTATGGCTACACCTTC

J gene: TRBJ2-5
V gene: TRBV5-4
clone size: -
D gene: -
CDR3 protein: CASSYWGETQYF
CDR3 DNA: TGTGCCAGCAGCTACTGGGGGGAGACCCAGTACTTC

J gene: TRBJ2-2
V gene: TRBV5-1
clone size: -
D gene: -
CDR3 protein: CASRPGVGTGELFF
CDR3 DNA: TGCGCCAGCAGACCGGGAGTGGGAACCGGGGAGCTGTTTTTT

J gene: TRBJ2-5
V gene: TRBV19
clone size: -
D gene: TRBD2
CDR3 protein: CASNPGGPSSLETQYF
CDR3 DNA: TGTGCCAGTAACCCGGGAGGGCCGTCTTCATTAGAGACCCAGTACTTC

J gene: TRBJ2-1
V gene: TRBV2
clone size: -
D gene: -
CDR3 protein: CASSELLTGDEQFF
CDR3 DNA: TGTGCCAGCAGTGAGCTGTTGACAGGAGATGAGCAGTTCTTC

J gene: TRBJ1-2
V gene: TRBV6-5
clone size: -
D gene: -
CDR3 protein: CASSNQGRGYTF
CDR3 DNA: TGTGCCAGCAGTAATCAGGGTCGTGGCTACACCTTC

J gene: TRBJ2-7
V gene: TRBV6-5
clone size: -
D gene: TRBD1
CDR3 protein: CATSPGQGALEQYF
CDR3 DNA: TGTGCCACTAGCCCGGGACAGGGGGCGTTAGAGCAGTACTTC

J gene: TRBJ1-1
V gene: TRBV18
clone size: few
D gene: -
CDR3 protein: CASSSSGTLNTEAFF
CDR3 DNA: TGTGCCAGCTCGTCCTCCGGGACATTGAACACTGAAGCTTTCTTT

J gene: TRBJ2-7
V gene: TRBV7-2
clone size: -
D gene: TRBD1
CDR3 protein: CASSLRWSGGLYEQYF
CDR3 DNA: TGTGCCAGCAGCTTGAGGTGGTCAGGGGGCCTCTACGAGCAGTACTTC

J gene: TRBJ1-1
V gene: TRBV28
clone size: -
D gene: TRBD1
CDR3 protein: CASLSGGSAATEAFF
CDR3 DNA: TGTGCCAGCCTTTCAGGGGGGTCGGCTGCCACTGAAGCTTTCTTT

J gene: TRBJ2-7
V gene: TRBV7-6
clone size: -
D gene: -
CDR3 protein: CASSLWPSSYEQYF
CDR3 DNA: TGTGCCAGCAGCTTATGGCCGAGCTCCTACGAGCAGTACTTC

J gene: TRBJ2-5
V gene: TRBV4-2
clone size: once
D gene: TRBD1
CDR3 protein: CASSQGGQNQETQYF
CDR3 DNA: TGTGCCAGCAGCCAAGGGGGACAGAACCAAGAGACCCAGTACTTC

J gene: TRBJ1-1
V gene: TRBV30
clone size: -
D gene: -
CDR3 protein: CAWSAGEVPTEAFF
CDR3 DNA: TGTGCCTGGAGTGCGGGGGAAGTTCCCACTGAAGCTTTCTTT

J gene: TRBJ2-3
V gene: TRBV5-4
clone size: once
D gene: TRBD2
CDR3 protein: CASSPNEGLAGGPTDTQYF
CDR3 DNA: TGTGCCAGCAGCCCCAACGAGGGACTAGCGGGAGGGCCAACAGATACGCAGTATTTT

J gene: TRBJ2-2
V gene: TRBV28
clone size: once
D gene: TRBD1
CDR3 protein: CASRGTGAITGELFF
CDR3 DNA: TGTGCCAGCAGAGGCACAGGGGCTATCACCGGGGAGCTGTTTTTT

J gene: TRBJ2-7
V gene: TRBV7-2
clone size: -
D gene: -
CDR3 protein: CASSLSGSTSYEQYF
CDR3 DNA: TGTGCCAGCAGCTTATCAGGTTCGACTTCCTACGAGCAGTACTTC

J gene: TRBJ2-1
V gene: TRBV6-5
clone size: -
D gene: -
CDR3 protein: CASSYSSSPYYNEQFF
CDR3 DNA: TGTGCCAGCAGTTACTCGTCTAGCCCCTACTACAATGAGCAGTTCTTC

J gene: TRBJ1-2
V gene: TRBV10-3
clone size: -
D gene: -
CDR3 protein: CAISQEGIYYGYTF
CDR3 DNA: TGTGCCATCAGCCAGGAAGGCATCTACTATGGCTACACCTTC

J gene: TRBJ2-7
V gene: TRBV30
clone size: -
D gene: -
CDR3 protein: CAQAPDGYEQYF
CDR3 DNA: TGTGCCCAAGCCCCGGACGGATACGAGCAGTACTTC

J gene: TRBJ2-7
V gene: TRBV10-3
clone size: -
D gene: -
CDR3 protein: CAIAGVRTAAYEQYF
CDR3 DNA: TGTGCCATCGCCGGAGTCAGGACTGCTGCCTACGAGCAGTACTTC

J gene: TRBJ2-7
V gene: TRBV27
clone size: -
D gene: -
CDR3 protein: CASSIRGPLEQYF
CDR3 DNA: TGTGCCAGCAGTATCCGGGGCCCATTGGAGCAGTACTTC

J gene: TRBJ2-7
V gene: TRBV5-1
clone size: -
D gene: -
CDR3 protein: CASSLDPGVVREQYF
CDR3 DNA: TGCGCCAGCAGCTTGGATCCAGGGGTGGTAAGGGAGCAGTACTTC

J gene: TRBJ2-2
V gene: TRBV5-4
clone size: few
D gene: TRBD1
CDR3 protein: CASSLGNRGPQGELFF
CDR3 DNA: TGTGCCAGCAGCTTGGGAAACAGGGGGCCGCAGGGGGAGCTGTTTTTT

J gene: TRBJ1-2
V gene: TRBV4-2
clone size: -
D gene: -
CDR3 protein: CASSQDRQIGYTF
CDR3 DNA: TGTGCCAGCAGCCAAGATCGCCAAATTGGCTACACCTTC

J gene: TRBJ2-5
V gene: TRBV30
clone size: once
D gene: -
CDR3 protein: CAWSVKETQYF
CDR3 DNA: TGTGCCTGGAGTGTAAAAGAGACCCAGTACTTC

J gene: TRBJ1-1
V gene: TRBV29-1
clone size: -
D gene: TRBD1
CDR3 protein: CSVVRGLSTEAFF
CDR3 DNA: TGCAGCGTTGTAAGGGGGCTGAGCACTGAAGCTTTCTTT

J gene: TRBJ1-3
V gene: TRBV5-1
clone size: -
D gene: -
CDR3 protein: CASSDQAQGYSGNTIYF
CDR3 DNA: TGCGCCAGCAGCGATCAAGCCCAGGGTTACTCTGGAAACACCATATATTTT

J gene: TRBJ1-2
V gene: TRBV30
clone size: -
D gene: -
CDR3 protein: CAWRDDVRGNYGYTF
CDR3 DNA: TGTGCCTGGAGGGATGATGTGAGGGGAAACTATGGCTACACCTTC